The 16 T cell receptor beta chains presented below share a single source sample, sequenced in a study of CXCR3-negative and CXCR3-positive naive CD8 T cells. The study's findings and limits: Hydrophobicity was higher for TRB CDR3s found in CXCR3-positive naive cells than in CXCR3-negative naive cells.

cDNA libraries for TRB were generated by 5' RACE incorporating UMI labels. TCRdb reprocessed the 5' RACE reads; each CDR3 protein has one entry and no DNA is given. This sample lists approximately 7,300 distinct CDR3 sequences; its ten largest clones have over 1.2%. Their antigen targets remain unknown. The sample comprised naive CXCR3+ CD8+ T cells from blood. The subset was: CD45RO-CCR7+CD27+CD95- naive CD8+ T cells expressing CXCR3 (TNR3+). All receptors derive from a human donor in good health. Some clones in this sample may be carry-over from other donors' samples.

In terms of frequency, this clonotype is medium-sized. The rearrangement links TRBV2 to TRBJ2-7; without DNA, the TCRdb call of TRBD2 cannot be checked. Germline V gene sequence: CDR1 SNHLY, CDR2 FYNNEI. The CDR3 totals 14 residues. The CDR3 loop reads CASSNPGLTYEQYF.

Judged by frequency, this clonotype is medium-sized. This rearrangement joins TRBV29-1 to TRBJ2-5. The length of the CDR3 is 11 residues. Germline V CDR1 and CDR2: SQVTM, ANQGSEA. The CDR3 loop is CSVLGSETQYF.

CDR3: CASSFAGESLVQFF. The chain recombines TRBV28 with TRBJ2-1; with no DNA, the TCRdb D assignment of TRBD2 cannot be verified. This CDR3 has 14 residues. Germline V lookup: CDR1 MDHEN, CDR2 SYDVKM.

CDR3 sequence: CASSSGTFEAFF. The chain uses TRBV11-2 and TRBJ1-1; TCRdb designates TRBD1, a call that cannot be tested without DNA. The CDR3 is 12 residues long. CDR1 and CDR2 from the germline V gene are SGHAT and FQNNGV.

This chain connects TRBV29-1 to TRBJ2-7. This CDR3 is built from 13 residues. Germline CDR1 and CDR2: SQVTM and ANQGSEA. CDR3 amino acids: CSVVSRSSDEQYF.

The CDR3 protein is CASSPGGLIPEAFF. The chain employs TRBV7-8 and TRBJ1-1; TCRdb picks TRBD1, but there is no DNA to check that call. The CDR3 loop spans 14 amino acids. Germline V gives CDR1 SGHVS, CDR2 FQNEAQ.

V is TRBV29-1 and J is TRBJ1-2. The germline CDR1 and CDR2 sequences are SQVTM and ANQGSEA. The CDR3 sequence is 12 residues long. The CDR3 sequence: CSVVVSNYGYTF.

V and J are TRBV12-3 or TRBV12-4 and TRBJ2-1; the D call from TCRdb, TRBD2, cannot be confirmed without DNA. This CDR3 is built from 16 residues. CDR3 residues: CASSFFGAEAYNEQFF.

The genes are TRBV9 and TRBJ1-2; the D gene TCRdb calls, TRBD1, cannot be checked with no DNA. The CDR3 loop spans 13 amino acids. CDR1 SGDLS and CDR2 YYNGEE come from the germline V gene. Here the CDR3 reads CASSAPGQGSYTF.

This CDR3 reads CSVEDGRYTGELFF. This chain connects TRBV29-1 to TRBJ2-2. This CDR3 has 14 residues. The germline V gene has CDR1 SQVTM and CDR2 ANQGSEA.

The chain has TRBV29-1 and TRBJ2-7; the TCRdb call, TRBD1, lacks DNA for checking. The germline V gene encodes CDR1 SQVTM and CDR2 ANQGSEA. The CDR3 is 13 residues long. The CDR3 protein is CSVAGTGKNEQYF.

The chain recombines TRBV29-1 with TRBJ2-7; the D call of TRBD1 rests on TCRdb alone, since no DNA is present to check it. The CDR3 is 11 amino acids. Germline V lookup: CDR1 SQVTM, CDR2 ANQGSEA. The CDR3 region is CSVMGDYEQYF.

The chain is built from TRBV29-1 and TRBJ2-3; TCRdb picks TRBD2, but there is no DNA to check that call. This CDR3 has 15 amino acids. Germline V CDR1 and CDR2: SQVTM, ANQGSEA. CDR3 sequence reads: CSGDTSGGAGDTQYF.

Measured by frequency, this clonotype is medium-sized (0.01 to 0.1%). This rearrangement joins TRBV29-1 to TRBJ1-1. CDR1 SQVTM and CDR2 ANQGSEA come from the germline V gene. The CDR3 loop spans 12 amino acids. CDR3 region: CSVVMGNTEAFF. Supplemented by reference TRBV29-1 and TRBJ1-1, the full variable domain reads SAVISQKPSRDICQRGTSLTIQCQVDSQVTMMFWYRQQPGQSLTLIATANQGSEATYESGFVIDKFPISRPNLTFSTLTVSNMSPEDSSIYLCSVVMGNTEAFFGQGTRLTVV.

This clonotype registers medium-sized by frequency. The rearrangement links TRBV29-1 to TRBJ1-2; without DNA, the TCRdb call of TRBD1 cannot be checked. Germline CDR1 is SQVTM and CDR2 is ANQGSEA. The length of the CDR3 is 14 residues. CDR3 region: CSVSGRVGGDGYTF.

Measured by frequency, this clonotype is medium-sized. V is TRBV28 and J is TRBJ2-1; without DNA, the TCRdb call of TRBD2 cannot be checked. Germline-derived CDR1 and CDR2 are MDHEN and SYDVKM. The CDR3 sequence is 17 residues long. The CDR3 loop is CASSLSAVLVWDNEQFF. Full variable domain (rest looked up from reference TRBV28 and TRBJ2-1): DVKVTQSSRYLVKRTGEKVFLECVQDMDHENMFWYRQDPGLGLRLIYFSYDVKMKEKGDIPEGYSVSREKKERFSLILESASTNQTSMYLCASSLSAVLVWDNEQFFGPGTRLTVL.